The sequence of this T cell receptor (beta chain) was determined in a study of PD-L1 blockade in urothelial cancer. Trimming removed 0 bases from V and 7 bases from J; junction bases left unmatched: 12. CDR3 size: 17 residues. Germline V gene lookup returns CDR1 SGDLS and CDR2 YYNGEE. This clone appeared a few times. This table comes from immunoSEQ multiplex PCR, and its TCRdb copy is limited to in-frame clones, with some not included. The data show 60,000 to 75,000 clones, with roughly 84% seen just once and about 8.6% held by the top ten. Time point meaning: pretreatment peripheral blood. The chain uses TRBV9 and TRBJ2-2; TRBD2 matches 7 bases. Sequences were derived from PBMCs, sampled around atezolizumab (anti-PD-L1) treatment. This receptor was taken from a woman aged 70-85 years with urothelial cancer. CDR3 amino acids: CASSVDRDYFLFGELFF. DNA of the CDR3: TGTGCCAGCAGCGTAGATCGGGACTACTTCCTATTCGGGGAGCTGTTTTTT.